These 5 T cell receptor beta chains came from one sample sequenced in a study of cytotoxic CD8 clonotypes in ibrutinib-treated CLL (dated by TCRdb to about 2021). What this sample's time point label stands for: less than 30 months on ibrutinib. The protocol used for the library was the immunoSEQ multiplex PCR assay. TCRdb provides this immuneACCESS table in a form limited to in-frame rearrangements. Some clones are lacking; in checked studies, under half of them reflect an unresolved V gene, and why the rest are absent is not known. This sample gives roughly 170,000 clones in total; around 80% of them show up just once. Less than 6% of the sample comes from the top ten. Sequenced material: PBMCs, taken after 24 months of ibrutinib treatment. These receptors came from a human donor with chronic lymphocytic leukemia.

The chain couples TRBV9 to TRBJ1-1, with 7 bases identical to TRBD1. The CDR3 loop spans 15 amino acids. Germline V CDR1 and CDR2: SGDLS, YYNGEE. The J segment lost 7 bases and the V segment lost 5 bases, leaving 14 bases of the junction unmatched. The CDR3 DNA reads TGTGCCAGCAGTCAGGGGGGCGTAAAGTCTAGTGAAGCTTTCTTT. This gives the protein CASSQGGVKSSEAFF.

This chain links TRBV19 with TRBJ1-2, with 7 bases matching TRBD1. CDR1 is LNHDA, CDR2 SQIVND, per germline (reference sequence). There are 14 residues in the CDR3. V was pared by 5 bases and J by 6 bases, with 9 bases of the junction left unmatched. CDR3 nucleotides: TGTGCCAGTAGTTCGAACAGGGGAGCCCATGGCTACACCTTC. Its protein product is CASSSNRGAHGYTF.

This clone was found once. This chain uses TRBV9 with TRBJ2-1; D is unclear. Between the trimmed V and J ends, which lost 4 bases and 0 bases, there was a span of 20 bases. The CDR3 loop spans 18 amino acids. CDR1 and CDR2 (germline): SGDLS, YYNGEE. The CDR3 reads CASSLLGGTRSSYNEQFF. As DNA, the CDR3 is TGTGCCAGCAGCCTTCTGGGCGGCACAAGGAGCTCCTACAATGAGCAGTTCTTC.

The V gene is TRBV5-8, the J gene TRBJ2-7, with 7 bases lining up with TRBD1. The CDR3 is 14 residues long. V was clipped by 0 bases and J by 2 bases; unmatched bases: 2. Germline V gene sequence: CDR1 SGHTS, CDR2 YDEGEE. This CDR3 is CASSLDRGTYEQYF. CDR3 nucleotides: TGTGCCAGCAGCTTGGACAGGGGAACCTACGAGCAGTACTTC.

The rearrangement joins TRBV7-2 to TRBJ2-7; no definite D call. The V gene's germline CDR1 is SGHTA and CDR2 FQGNSA. Trimming shortened V by 2 bases and J by 8 bases, and 7 bases separated the two germline ends. The CDR3 contains 11 residues. In DNA, the CDR3 is TGTGCCAGCAGCTTATCAAGAAAGCAGTACTTC. Its protein product is CASSLSRKQYF.